This T cell receptor (beta chain) is drawn from a study of T cells after yellow fever vaccination. From the 5' RACE reads, TCRdb called clonotypes with MiXCR, one entry per CDR3 protein. The sample includes about 340,000 distinct CDR3 sequences, around 3.9% of them seen just once. This clonotype was seen ten or more times. The CDR3 runs to 13 residues. After removal of 2 bases from V and 3 bases from J, the junction contained 0 bases not matched to a gene. Germline V gives CDR1 MNHNS, CDR2 SASEGT. V gene TRBV6-1 combines with J gene TRBJ1-1; 7 bases agree with TRBD1. The TCR comes from a young man who received the YFV17D yellow fever vaccine. This specimen consisted of PBMCs, obtained 5 days after the yellow fever booster vaccination. CDR3 amino acids: CASSEQGDTEAFF. In nucleotides, the CDR3 is TGTGCCAGCAGTGAACAGGGGGACACTGAAGCTTTCTTT.